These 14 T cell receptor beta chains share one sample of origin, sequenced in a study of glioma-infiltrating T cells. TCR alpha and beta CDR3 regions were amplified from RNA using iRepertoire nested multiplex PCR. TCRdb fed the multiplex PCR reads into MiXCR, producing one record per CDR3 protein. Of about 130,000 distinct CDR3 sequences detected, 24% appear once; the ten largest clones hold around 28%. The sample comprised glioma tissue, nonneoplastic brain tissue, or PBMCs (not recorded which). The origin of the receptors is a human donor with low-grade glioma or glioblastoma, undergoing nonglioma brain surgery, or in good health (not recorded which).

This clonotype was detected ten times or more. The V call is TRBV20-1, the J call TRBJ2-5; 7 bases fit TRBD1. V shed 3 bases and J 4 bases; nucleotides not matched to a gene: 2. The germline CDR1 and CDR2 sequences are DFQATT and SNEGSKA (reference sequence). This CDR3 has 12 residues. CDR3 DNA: TGCAGTGCTAGGAGGGGGCCAGAGACCCAGTACTTC. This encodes CSARRGPETQYF.

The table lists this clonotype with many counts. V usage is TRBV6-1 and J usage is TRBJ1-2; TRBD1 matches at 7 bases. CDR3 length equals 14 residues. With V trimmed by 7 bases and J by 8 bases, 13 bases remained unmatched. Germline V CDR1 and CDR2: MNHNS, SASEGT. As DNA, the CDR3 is TGTGCCAGCACCGGACAGGCGGTCCTTAGGGGCTACACCTTC. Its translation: CASTGQAVLRGYTF.

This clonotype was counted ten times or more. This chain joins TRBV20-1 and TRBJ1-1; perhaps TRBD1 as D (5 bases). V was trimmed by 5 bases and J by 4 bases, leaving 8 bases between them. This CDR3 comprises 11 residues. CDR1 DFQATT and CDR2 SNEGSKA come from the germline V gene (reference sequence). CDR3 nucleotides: TGCAGTGCTGGGGGAAGCACTGAAGCTTTCTTT. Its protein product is CSAGGSTEAFF.

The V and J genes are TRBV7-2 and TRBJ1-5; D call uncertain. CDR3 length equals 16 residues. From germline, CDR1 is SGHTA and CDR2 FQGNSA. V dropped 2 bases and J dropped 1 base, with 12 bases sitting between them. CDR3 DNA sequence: TGTGCCAGCAGCTTACTGAATCGGGAGAGCAATCAGCCCCAGCATTTT. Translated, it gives CASSLLNRESNQPQHF. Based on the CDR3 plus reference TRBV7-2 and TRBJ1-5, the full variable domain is GAGVSQSPSNKVTEKGKDVELRCDPISGHTALYWYRQSLGQGLEFLIYFQGNSAPDKSGLPSDRFSAERTGGSVSTLTIQRTQQEDSAVYLCASSLLNRESNQPQHFGDGTRLSIL.

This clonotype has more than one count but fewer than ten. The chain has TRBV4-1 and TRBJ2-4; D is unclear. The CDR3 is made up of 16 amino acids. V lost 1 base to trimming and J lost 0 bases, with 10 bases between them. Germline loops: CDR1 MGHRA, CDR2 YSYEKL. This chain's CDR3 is CASSQAAPIAKNIQYF. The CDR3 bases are TGCGCCAGCAGCCAAGCGGCACCTATAGCCAAAAACATTCAGTACTTC.

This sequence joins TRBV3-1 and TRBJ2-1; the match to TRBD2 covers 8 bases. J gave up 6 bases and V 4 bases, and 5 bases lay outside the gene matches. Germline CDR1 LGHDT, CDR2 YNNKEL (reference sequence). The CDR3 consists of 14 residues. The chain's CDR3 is CASSPGTRGNEQFF. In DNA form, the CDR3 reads TGTGCCAGCAGCCCCGGGACTAGGGGCAATGAGCAGTTCTTC.

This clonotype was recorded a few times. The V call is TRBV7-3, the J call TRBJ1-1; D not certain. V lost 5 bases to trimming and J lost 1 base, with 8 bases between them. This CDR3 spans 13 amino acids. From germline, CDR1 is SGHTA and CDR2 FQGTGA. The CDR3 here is CASSKTENTEAFF. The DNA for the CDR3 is TGTGCCAGCAGCAAAACAGAGAACACTGAAGCTTTCTTT.

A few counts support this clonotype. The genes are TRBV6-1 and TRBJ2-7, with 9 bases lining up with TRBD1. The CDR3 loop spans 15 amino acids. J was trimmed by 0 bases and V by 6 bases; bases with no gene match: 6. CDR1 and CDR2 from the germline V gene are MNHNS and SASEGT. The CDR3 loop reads CASSSGQGSSYEQYV. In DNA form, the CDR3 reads TGTGCCAGCAGCTCCGGACAGGGGAGCTCCTACGAGCAGTACGTC.

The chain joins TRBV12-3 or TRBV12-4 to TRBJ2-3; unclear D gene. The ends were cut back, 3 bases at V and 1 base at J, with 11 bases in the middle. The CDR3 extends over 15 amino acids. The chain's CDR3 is CASSLEIRGTDTQYF. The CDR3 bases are TGTGCCAGCAGTTTGGAAATTCGAGGCACAGATACGCAGTATTTT.

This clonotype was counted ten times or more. CDR3 sequence reads: CAAEVRTDTQYF. The CDR3 DNA reads TGTGCCGCCGAAGTGCGCACAGATACGCAGTATTTT. The rearrangement joins TRBV6-1 to TRBJ2-3; D call uncertain. V lost 11 bases to trimming and J lost 1 base, with 10 bases between them. This CDR3 contains 12 residues. The germline CDR1 and CDR2 sequences are MNHNS and SASEGT.

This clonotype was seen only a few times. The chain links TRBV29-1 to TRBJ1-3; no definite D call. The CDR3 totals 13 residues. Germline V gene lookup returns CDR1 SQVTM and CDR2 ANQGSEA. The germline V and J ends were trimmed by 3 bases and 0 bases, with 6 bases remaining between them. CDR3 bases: TGCAGCGTTGACGCCCGCTCTGGAAACACCATATATTTT. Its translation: CSVDARSGNTIYF. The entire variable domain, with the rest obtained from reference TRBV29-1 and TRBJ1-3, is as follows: SAVISQKPSRDICQRGTSLTIQCQVDSQVTMMFWYRQQPGQSLTLIATANQGSEATYESGFVIDKFPISRPNLTFSTLTVSNMSPEDSSIYLCSVDARSGNTIYFGEGSWLTVV.

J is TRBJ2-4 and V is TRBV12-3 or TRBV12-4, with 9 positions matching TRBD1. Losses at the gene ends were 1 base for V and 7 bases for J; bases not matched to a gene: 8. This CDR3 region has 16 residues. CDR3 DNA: TGTGCCAGCAGTTTAGATTACAGGGGGCGGGGGAACATTCAGTACTTC. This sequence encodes CASSLDYRGRGNIQYF.

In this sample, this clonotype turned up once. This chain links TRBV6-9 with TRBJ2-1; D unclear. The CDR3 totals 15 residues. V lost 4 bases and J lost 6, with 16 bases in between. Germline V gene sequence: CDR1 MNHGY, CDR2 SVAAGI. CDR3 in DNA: TGTGCCAGCAGTTGCCTTGCCCTAGGAGCCAATGAGCAGTTCTTC. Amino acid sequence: CASSCLALGANEQFF.

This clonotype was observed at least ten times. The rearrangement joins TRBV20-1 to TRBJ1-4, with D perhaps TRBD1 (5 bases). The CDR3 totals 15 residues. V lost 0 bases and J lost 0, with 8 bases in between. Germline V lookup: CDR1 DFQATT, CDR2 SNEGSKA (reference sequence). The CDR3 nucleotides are TGCAGTGCTAGAGAGGGGACTGCAACTAATGAAAAACTGTTTTTT. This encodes CSAREGTATNEKLFF.